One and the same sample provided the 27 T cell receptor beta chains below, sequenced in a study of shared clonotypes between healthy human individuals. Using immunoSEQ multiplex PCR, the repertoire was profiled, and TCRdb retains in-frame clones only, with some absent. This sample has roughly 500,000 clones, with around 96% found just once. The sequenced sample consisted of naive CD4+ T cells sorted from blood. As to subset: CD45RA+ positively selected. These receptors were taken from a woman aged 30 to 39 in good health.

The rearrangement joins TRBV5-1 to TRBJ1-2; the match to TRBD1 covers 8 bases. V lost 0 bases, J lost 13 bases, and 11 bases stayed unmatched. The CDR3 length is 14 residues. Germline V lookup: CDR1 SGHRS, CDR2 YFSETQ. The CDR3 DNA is TGCGCCAGCAGCTTGGGAGGCTGGACAGGGATAGGCACCTTC. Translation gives CASSLGGWTGIGTF.

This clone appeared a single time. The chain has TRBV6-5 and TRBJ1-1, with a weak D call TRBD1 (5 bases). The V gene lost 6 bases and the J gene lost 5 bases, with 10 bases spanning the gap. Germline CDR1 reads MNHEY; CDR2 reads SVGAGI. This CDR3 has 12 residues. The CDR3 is CASSRPGTEAFF. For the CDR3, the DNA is TGTGCCAGCAGCAGACCAGGGACTGAAGCTTTCTTT.

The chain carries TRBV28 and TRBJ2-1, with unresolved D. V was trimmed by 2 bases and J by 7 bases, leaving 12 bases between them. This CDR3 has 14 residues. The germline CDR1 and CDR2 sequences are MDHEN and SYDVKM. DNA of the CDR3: TGTGCCAGCAGTTTACCCTCAGTGGTTAATGAGCAGTTCTTC. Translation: CASSLPSVVNEQFF.

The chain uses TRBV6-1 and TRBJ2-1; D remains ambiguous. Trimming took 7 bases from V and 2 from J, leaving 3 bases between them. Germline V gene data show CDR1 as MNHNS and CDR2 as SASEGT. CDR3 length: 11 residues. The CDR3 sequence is CASKAYNEQFF. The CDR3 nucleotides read TGTGCCAGCAAAGCCTACAATGAGCAGTTCTTC.

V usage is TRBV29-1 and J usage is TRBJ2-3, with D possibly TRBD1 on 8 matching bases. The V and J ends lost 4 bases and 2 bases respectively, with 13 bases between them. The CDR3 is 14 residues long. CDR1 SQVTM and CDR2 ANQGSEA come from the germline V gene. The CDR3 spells CSVGGGQDTDTQYF. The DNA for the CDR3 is TGCAGCGTTGGGGGGGGACAGGACACAGATACGCAGTATTTT.

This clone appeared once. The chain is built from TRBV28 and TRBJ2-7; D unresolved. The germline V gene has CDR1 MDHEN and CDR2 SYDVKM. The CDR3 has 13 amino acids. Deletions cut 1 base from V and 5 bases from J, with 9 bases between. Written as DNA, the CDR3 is TGTGCCAGCAGTTTATCCCTGCCGAACGAGCAGTACTTC. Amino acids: CASSLSLPNEQYF.

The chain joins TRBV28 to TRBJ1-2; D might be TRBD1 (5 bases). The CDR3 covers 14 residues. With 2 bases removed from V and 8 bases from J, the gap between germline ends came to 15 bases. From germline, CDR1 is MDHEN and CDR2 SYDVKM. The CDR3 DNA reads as TGTGCCAGCAGTTTAATCGGGACGGGGAGGGGCTACACCTTC. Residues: CASSLIGTGRGYTF.

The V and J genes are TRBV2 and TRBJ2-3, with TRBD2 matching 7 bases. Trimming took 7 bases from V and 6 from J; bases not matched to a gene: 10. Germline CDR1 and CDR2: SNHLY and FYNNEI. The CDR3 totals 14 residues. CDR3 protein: CASTLRLAGDTQYF. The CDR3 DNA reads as TGTGCCAGCACCCTTCGACTAGCTGGGGATACGCAGTATTTT.

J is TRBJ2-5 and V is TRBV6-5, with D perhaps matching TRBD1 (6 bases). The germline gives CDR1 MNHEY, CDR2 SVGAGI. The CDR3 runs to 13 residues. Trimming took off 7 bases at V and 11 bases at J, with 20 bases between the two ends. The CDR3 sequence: CASTDSGLGEQYF. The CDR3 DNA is TGTGCCAGCACGGACAGTGGATTAGGTGAGCAGTACTTC.

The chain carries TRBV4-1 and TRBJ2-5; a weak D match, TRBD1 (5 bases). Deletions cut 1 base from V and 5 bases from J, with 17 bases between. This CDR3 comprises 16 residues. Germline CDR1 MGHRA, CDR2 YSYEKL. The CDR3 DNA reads TGCGCCAGCAGCCAAGGGTGGGCGGAAAGGGGTGAGACCCAGTACTTC. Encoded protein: CASSQGWAERGETQYF.

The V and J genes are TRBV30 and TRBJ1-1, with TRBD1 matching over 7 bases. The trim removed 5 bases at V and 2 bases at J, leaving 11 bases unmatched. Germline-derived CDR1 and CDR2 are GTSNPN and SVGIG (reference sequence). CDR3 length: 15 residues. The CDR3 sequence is CAWDIRQGPNTEAFF. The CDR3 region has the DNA TGTGCCTGGGACATTAGACAGGGCCCCAACACTGAAGCTTTCTTT.

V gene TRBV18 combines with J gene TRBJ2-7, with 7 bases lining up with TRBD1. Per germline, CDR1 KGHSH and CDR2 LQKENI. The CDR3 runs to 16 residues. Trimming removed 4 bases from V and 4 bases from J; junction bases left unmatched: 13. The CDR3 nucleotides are TGTGCCAGCTCACTAGTCACAACAGGGGTTATTTACGAGCAGTACTTC. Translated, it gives CASSLVTTGVIYEQYF.

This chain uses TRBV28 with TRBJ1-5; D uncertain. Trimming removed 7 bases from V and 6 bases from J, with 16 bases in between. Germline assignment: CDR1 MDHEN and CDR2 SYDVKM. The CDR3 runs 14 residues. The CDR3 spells CASNLDRTGQPQHF. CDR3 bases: TGTGCCAGCAACCTAGACCGGACGGGTCAGCCCCAGCATTTT.

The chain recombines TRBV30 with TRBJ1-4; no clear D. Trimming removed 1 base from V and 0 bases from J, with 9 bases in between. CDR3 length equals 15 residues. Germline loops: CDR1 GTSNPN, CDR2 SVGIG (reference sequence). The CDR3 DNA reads TGTGCCTGGAGTGCAGACACAGCAACTAATGAAAAACTGTTTTTT. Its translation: CAWSADTATNEKLFF.

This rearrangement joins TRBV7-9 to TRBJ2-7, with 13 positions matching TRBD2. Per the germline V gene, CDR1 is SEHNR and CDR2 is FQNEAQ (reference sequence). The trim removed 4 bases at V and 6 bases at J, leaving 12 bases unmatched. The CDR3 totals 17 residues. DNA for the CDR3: TGTGCCAGCAGCTCAGTGGGACTAGCGGGAAAGGGCCCCGAGCAGTACTTC. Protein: CASSSVGLAGKGPEQYF.

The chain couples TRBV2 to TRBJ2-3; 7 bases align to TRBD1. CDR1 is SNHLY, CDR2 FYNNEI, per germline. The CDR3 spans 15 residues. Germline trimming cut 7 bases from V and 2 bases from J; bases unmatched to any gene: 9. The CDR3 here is CASTTGQALTDTQYF. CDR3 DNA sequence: TGTGCCAGCACCACAGGACAGGCCCTCACAGATACGCAGTATTTT.

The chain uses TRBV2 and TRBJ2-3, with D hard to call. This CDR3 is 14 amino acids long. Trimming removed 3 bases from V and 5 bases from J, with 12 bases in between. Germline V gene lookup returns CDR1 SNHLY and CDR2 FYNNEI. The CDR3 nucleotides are TGTGCCAGCAGTGAGGCCTTAACTCGAGATACGCAGTATTTT. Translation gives CASSEALTRDTQYF.

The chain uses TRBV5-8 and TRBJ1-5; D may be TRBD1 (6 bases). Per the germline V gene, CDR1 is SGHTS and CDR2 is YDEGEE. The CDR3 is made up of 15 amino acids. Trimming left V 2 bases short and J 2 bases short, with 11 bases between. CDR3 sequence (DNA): TGTGCCAGCAGCTTACGGACAGACCGCAATCAGCCCCAGCATTTT. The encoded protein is CASSLRTDRNQPQHF.

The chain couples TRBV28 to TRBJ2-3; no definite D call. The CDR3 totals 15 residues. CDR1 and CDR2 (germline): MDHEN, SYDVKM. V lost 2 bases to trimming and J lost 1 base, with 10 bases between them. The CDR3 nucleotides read TGTGCCAGCAGTTTAGCGATCCCTGGCACAGATACGCAGTATTTT. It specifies CASSLAIPGTDTQYF.

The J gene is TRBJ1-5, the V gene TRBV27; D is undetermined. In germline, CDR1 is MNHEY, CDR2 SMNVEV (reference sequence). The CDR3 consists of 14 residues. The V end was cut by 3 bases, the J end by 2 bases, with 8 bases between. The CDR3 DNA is TGTGCCAGCAGTTTCCGGGGTGGCAATCAGCCCCAGCATTTT. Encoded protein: CASSFRGGNQPQHF.

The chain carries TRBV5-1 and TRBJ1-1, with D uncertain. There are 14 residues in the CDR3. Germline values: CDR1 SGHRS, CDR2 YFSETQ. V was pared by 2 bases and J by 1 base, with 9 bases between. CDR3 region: CASSFQRENTEAFF. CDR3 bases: TGCGCCAGCAGCTTTCAACGGGAGAACACTGAAGCTTTCTTT.

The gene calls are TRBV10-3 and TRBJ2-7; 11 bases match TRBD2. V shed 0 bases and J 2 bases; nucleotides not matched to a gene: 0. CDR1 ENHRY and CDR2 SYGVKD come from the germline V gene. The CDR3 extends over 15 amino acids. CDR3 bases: TGTGCCATCAGTGAGTCTAGCGGGGGGGCCTACGAGCAGTACTTC. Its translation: CAISESSGGAYEQYF.

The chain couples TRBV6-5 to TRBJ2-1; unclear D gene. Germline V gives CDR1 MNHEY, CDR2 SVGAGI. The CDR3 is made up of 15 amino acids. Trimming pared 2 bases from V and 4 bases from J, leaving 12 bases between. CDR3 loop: CASSYSVIGYNEQFF. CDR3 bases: TGTGCCAGCAGTTACAGTGTAATCGGTTACAATGAGCAGTTCTTC.

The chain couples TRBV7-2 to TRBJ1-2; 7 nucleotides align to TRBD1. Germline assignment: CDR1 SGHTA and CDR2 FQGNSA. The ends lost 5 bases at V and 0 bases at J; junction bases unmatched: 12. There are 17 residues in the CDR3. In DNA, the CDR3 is TGTGCCAGCAGCCCCCGGACAGGCCTCCGTCCTAACTATGGCTACACCTTC. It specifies CASSPRTGLRPNYGYTF.

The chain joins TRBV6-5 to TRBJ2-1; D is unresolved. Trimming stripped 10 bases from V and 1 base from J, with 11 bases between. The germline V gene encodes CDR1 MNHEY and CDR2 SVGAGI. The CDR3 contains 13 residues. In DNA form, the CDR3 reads TGTGCCACCCTAGGCGGATCCTACAATGAGCAGTTCTTC. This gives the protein CATLGGSYNEQFF.

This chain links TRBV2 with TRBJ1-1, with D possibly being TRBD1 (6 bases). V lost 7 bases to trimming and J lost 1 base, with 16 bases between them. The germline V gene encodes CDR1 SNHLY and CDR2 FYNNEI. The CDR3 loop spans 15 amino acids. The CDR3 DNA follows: TGTGCCAGCATATTAGCAGGGGCTTCGAACACTGAAGCTTTCTTT. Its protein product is CASILAGASNTEAFF.

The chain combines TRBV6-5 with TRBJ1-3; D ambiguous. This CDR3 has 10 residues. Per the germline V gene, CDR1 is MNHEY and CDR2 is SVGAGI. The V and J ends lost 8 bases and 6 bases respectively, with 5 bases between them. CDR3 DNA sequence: TGTGCCAGCGGCCCAAACACCATATATTTT. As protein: CASGPNTIYF.